One sample yielded the 24 T cell receptor beta chains listed below, sequenced in a study of cytomegalovirus exposure and HLA in healthy donors. TCRdb keeps only in-frame clones here, not all; method: immunoSEQ multiplex PCR. The table records 130,000 to 150,000 clones, around 88% of them present only once. Sequencing was done on a sample of PBMCs. The source of these receptors is a young woman in good health and CMV-seropositive.

In the case of this clone: It is unclear where the CDR3 begins or ends on the DNA, so no DNA is shown, and the CDR3 is as TCRdb lists it. The J gene is TRBJ1-6, the V gene TRBV27; the table's D call TRBD1 went unverified against the DNA. Germline CDR1 reads MNHEY; CDR2 reads SMNVEV (reference sequence). The CDR3 length is 15 residues, termini included. The CDR3 here is CASSTSTGGLSPLHF.

This chain joins TRBV4-2 and TRBJ2-1; the match to TRBD2 covers 9 bases. Germline CDR1 is LGHNA and CDR2 is YNFKEQ. The CDR3 covers 16 residues. J gave up 4 bases and V 4 bases, and 8 bases lay outside the gene matches. CDR3 sequence reads: CASSRNLAGKYNEQFF. The CDR3, as DNA: TGTGCCAGCAGCCGAAATCTAGCGGGGAAGTACAATGAGCAGTTCTTC.

The chain links TRBV7-9 to TRBJ2-1; 7 nucleotides align to TRBD2. The CDR3 length is 16 residues. The germline V gene encodes CDR1 SEHNR and CDR2 FQNEAQ (reference sequence). V was pared by 4 bases and J by 10 bases, with 16 bases of the junction left unmatched. CDR3 protein: CASSSGRLAPEGEQFF. CDR3 nucleotide sequence: TGTGCCAGCAGCTCCGGAAGACTAGCTCCCGAAGGCGAGCAGTTCTTC.

This chain links TRBV27 with TRBJ2-1; D ambiguous. CDR3 length: 11 amino acids. Trimming pared 3 bases from V and 8 bases from J, leaving 5 bases between. Germline V gives CDR1 MNHEY, CDR2 SMNVEV (reference sequence). CDR3 DNA: TGTGCCAGCAGTTTGGCCGATGAGCAGTTCTTC. This codes for CASSLADEQFF.

The chain joins TRBV28 to TRBJ2-2; TRBD1 agrees at 7 bases. With 2 bases clipped from V and 6 bases from J, the junction kept 3 bases outside the gene matches. This CDR3 is 14 amino acids long. Per germline, CDR1 MDHEN and CDR2 SYDVKM. CDR3 protein: CASSLRGRAGELFF. The CDR3 bases are TGTGCCAGCAGTTTAAGGGGGCGCGCCGGGGAGCTGTTTTTT. The full variable domain, its missing parts supplied by reference TRBV28 and TRBJ2-2, is DVKVTQSSRYLVKRTGEKVFLECVQDMDHENMFWYRQDPGLGLRLIYFSYDVKMKEKGDIPEGYSVSREKKERFSLILESASTNQTSMYLCASSLRGRAGELFFGEGSRLTVL.

The V and J genes are TRBV18 and TRBJ2-7; 7 bases map to TRBD2. The CDR3 is 16 amino acids. Germline V gene sequence: CDR1 KGHSH, CDR2 LQKENI. The V and J ends lost 6 bases and 5 bases, in that order; junction bases with no gene match: 16. The CDR3 DNA reads as TGTGCCAGCTCTCAGTTCAACTCGCGGGAGAAAAACGAGCAGTACTTC. Its translation is CASSQFNSREKNEQYF. The full variable domain, completed using reference TRBV18 and TRBJ2-7, is NAGVMQNPRHLVRRRGQEARLRCSPMKGHSHVYWYRQLPEEGLKFMVYLQKENIIDESGMPKERFSAEFPKEGPSILRIQQVVRGDSAAYFCASSQFNSREKNEQYFGPGTRLTVT.

About this clone: One junction end disagrees with the germline gene, perhaps due to a read error. The CDR3 bases are TGTGCTAGCAGCTTAGGACCCCCCGGAGGGAACACTGAAGCTTTCTTT. Its translation: CASSLGPPGGNTEAFF. The J gene is TRBJ1-1, the V gene TRBV7-7, with D hard to call. Per germline, CDR1 SSHAT and CDR2 FNYEAQ (reference sequence). The CDR3 sequence is 16 residues long.

The chain has TRBV11-1 and TRBJ2-1; D not certain. The CDR3 sequence is 14 residues long. V lost 2 bases to trimming and J lost 4 bases, with 9 bases between them. CDR1 is SGHAT and CDR2 is FQDESV in the germline V gene (reference sequence). The CDR3 region is CASSLIPGYNEQFF. Written as DNA, the CDR3 is TGTGCCAGCAGCTTAATTCCCGGGTACAATGAGCAGTTCTTC.

V usage is TRBV5-4 and J usage is TRBJ2-7, with D tentatively TRBD2 (5 bases). This CDR3 has 13 amino acids. Germline V lookup: CDR1 SGHNT, CDR2 YYREEE (reference sequence). V lost 5 bases and J lost 6, with 15 bases in between. This chain's CDR3 is CASRDGRSGEQYF. In nucleotides, the CDR3 is TGTGCCAGCAGGGATGGGCGGAGCGGCGAGCAGTACTTC.

The chain carries TRBV10-1 and TRBJ1-5, with TRBD1 as a possible D gene (6 bases). CDR1 WNHNN and CDR2 SYGVQD come from the germline V gene (reference sequence). Trimming took 3 bases from V and 8 from J, leaving 23 bases between them. The CDR3 consists of 17 residues. CDR3 loop: CASSDGGLGGLGKPQHF. As DNA, the CDR3 is TGCGCCAGCAGTGACGGGGGGCTCGGTGGCTTGGGGAAGCCCCAGCATTTT.

The CDR3 reads CATSSTGRSSYNSPLHF. DNA of the CDR3: TGTGCCACCAGCAGTACAGGAAGGAGCTCCTATAATTCACCCCTCCACTTT. J is TRBJ1-6 and V is TRBV15, with a tentative D call TRBD1 (5 bases). CDR1 and CDR2 (germline): LNHNV, YYDKDF (reference sequence). V shed 3 bases and J shed 0 bases, with 12 bases lying between them. The CDR3 extends over 17 amino acids.

The chain is built from TRBV27 and TRBJ2-2; 7 positions agree with TRBD1. The CDR3 extends over 16 amino acids. Germline loops: CDR1 MNHEY, CDR2 SMNVEV (reference sequence). With V trimmed by 5 bases and J by 3 bases, 9 bases remained unmatched. In nucleotides, the CDR3 is TGTGCCAGCAGTCCCTGGGCGGACAGGTACACCGGGGAGCTGTTTTTT. Its protein product is CASSPWADRYTGELFF.

This chain links TRBV6-5 with TRBJ2-3; 14 bases line up with TRBD2. Germline CDR1 MNHEY, CDR2 SVGAGI. The CDR3 contains 16 residues. The V and J ends lost 4 bases and 4 bases, in that order; junction bases with no gene match: 4. The CDR3 nucleotides read TGTGCCAGCAGTTTCGGACTAGCGGGAGGAGCAGATACGCAGTATTTT. Protein product: CASSFGLAGGADTQYF.

J is TRBJ2-1 and V is TRBV6-5; D possibly corresponds to TRBD2 (5 bases). The CDR3 spans 13 residues. Germline CDR1 is MNHEY and CDR2 is SVGAGI. With 6 bases removed from V and 15 bases from J, the gap between germline ends came to 21 bases. In DNA form, the CDR3 reads TGTGCCAGCAGCCCAGACCCCGACGGCGGGCGGTTCTTC. Residues: CASSPDPDGGRFF.

This sequence joins TRBV19 and TRBJ1-5, with 12 nucleotides matching TRBD1. V was pared by 6 bases and J by 7 bases, with 7 bases of the junction left unmatched. CDR3 length: 15 amino acids. Looked up from germline, CDR1 is LNHDA and CDR2 is SQIVND (reference sequence). CDR3 loop: CASRTGQGALQPQHF. The CDR3 bases are TGTGCCAGTAGGACGGGACAGGGGGCGTTGCAGCCCCAGCATTTT.

The gene calls are TRBV19 and TRBJ2-5; no firm D call. Trimming left V 0 bases short and J 7 bases short, with 3 bases between. CDR3 size: 11 residues. CDR1 LNHDA and CDR2 SQIVND come from the germline V gene (reference sequence). Here the CDR3 DNA reads TGTGCCAGTAGTATAGACCGGACCCAGTACTTC. It yields the protein CASSIDRTQYF. The whole variable domain, filled in from reference TRBV19 and TRBJ2-5, reads DGGITQSPKYLFRKEGQNVTLSCEQNLNHDAMYWYRQDPGQGLRLIYYSQIVNDFQKGDIAEGYSVSREKKESFPLTVTSAQKNPTAFYLCASSIDRTQYFGPGTRLLVL.

This chain links TRBV2 with TRBJ2-1; D possibly corresponds to TRBD2 (5 bases). Germline V gives CDR1 SNHLY, CDR2 FYNNEI. The CDR3 totals 14 residues. V was clipped by 6 bases and J by 5 bases, with 14 bases between them. The CDR3 loop reads CASSGVGSDNEQFF. The CDR3 nucleotides are TGTGCCAGCAGCGGGGTGGGGTCGGACAATGAGCAGTTCTTC.

The chain uses TRBV28 and TRBJ2-1; weak D call: TRBD1 (5 bases). CDR3 length: 15 residues. Germline CDR1 reads MDHEN; CDR2 reads SYDVKM. Trimming removed 1 base from V and 1 base from J, with 8 bases in between. The CDR3 loop is CASSLSGQSYNEQFF. The CDR3 nucleotides are TGTGCCAGCAGTTTATCAGGGCAGTCCTACAATGAGCAGTTCTTC.

CDR3 residues: CASSISTGTAYNSPLHF. CDR3 in DNA: TGTGCCAGTAGTATCAGTACGGGGACTGCATATAATTCACCCCTCCACTTT. The gene calls are TRBV19 and TRBJ1-6; tentatively, D is TRBD1 (5 bases). Looked up from germline, CDR1 is LNHDA and CDR2 is SQIVND (reference sequence). Trimming cost V 3 bases and J 4 bases, with 16 bases left between them. CDR3 size: 17 residues.

The table lists this clone with a count of one. The V and J genes are TRBV7-2 and TRBJ2-1; a possible D gene is TRBD2 (6 bases). Germline CDR1 reads SGHTA; CDR2 reads FQGNSA. Trimming stripped 4 bases from V and 7 bases from J, with 17 bases between. This CDR3 region has 15 residues. This CDR3 reads CASSYQWDGGNEQFF. The CDR3 nucleotides read TGTGCCAGCAGCTATCAATGGGACGGGGGAAATGAGCAGTTCTTC.

This chain uses TRBV10-3 with TRBJ2-7; D may be TRBD1 (6 bases). The CDR3 totals 18 residues. V was trimmed by 4 bases and J by 3 bases, leaving 25 bases between them. From germline, CDR1 is ENHRY and CDR2 SYGVKD. CDR3: CAISGTPSGVASYYEQYF. In DNA form, the CDR3 reads TGTGCCATCAGTGGGACGCCTTCAGGGGTGGCTTCGTACTACGAGCAGTACTTC.

This clone was picked up one time. V and J are TRBV9 and TRBJ1-4; D perhaps matches TRBD1 (6 bases). Between the trimmed V and J ends, which lost 1 base and 5 bases, there was a span of 6 bases. CDR1 and CDR2 (germline): SGDLS, YYNGEE. CDR3 length equals 13 residues. The CDR3 DNA sequence: TGTGCCAGCAGCGTAAGGGGGAATGAAAAACTGTTTTTT. Its protein is CASSVRGNEKLFF.

This clone was counted a few times. This sequence joins TRBV9 and TRBJ1-2; possibly TRBD1 for D (5 bases). CDR3 length equals 12 residues. Germline CDR1 and CDR2: SGDLS and YYNGEE. Trimming pared 3 bases from V and 8 bases from J, leaving 11 bases between. DNA for the CDR3: TGTGCCAGCAGCGCCGTTAAGGGGGGCTACACCTTC. Translating gives CASSAVKGGYTF. The full variable domain, rest sourced from reference TRBV9 and TRBJ1-2, is DSGVTQTPKHLITATGQRVTLRCSPRSGDLSVYWYQQSLDQGLQFLIQYYNGEERAKGNILERFSAQQFPDLHSELNLSSLELGDSALYFCASSAVKGGYTFGSGTRLTVV.

The chain joins TRBV28 to TRBJ2-3, with 9 positions matching TRBD1. The CDR3 spans 16 residues. Per germline, CDR1 MDHEN and CDR2 SYDVKM. Trimming cost V 6 bases and J 4 bases; bases outside gene matches: 11. The CDR3 DNA reads as TGTGCCAGCAGCCCGCAACCGGGACAGGGACCAGATACGCAGTATTTT. Translating gives CASSPQPGQGPDTQYF.